This T cell receptor beta chain was captured by sequencing in a study of cytomegalovirus exposure and HLA in healthy donors. The PCR was carried out with 60 Vbeta primers and 13 Jbeta primers. This table comes from immunoSEQ multiplex PCR, and its TCRdb copy is limited to in-frame clones, with some not included. The repertoire holds some 180,000 clones, over 65% seen once, with about 4% in the top ten. The V gene's germline CDR1 is SQVTM and CDR2 ANQGSEA. This CDR3 spans 13 amino acids. A remark on this clone: Antigen unknown.

The study's findings and limits: It is likely that the observed cluster of highly shared sequence variants was a sequencing artifact. With later analysis, a missense DCLRE1C variant became linked to TCR beta V- and J-gene trimming.

This TCR was sampled from a woman aged 55-69 years in good health and CMV-seropositive. Sequenced material: PBMCs. The V and J genes are TRBV29-1 and TRBJ2-5; 7 bases line up with TRBD1. The J call may be incorrect, as the DNA end agrees better with TRBJ2-7. The CDR3 DNA sequence: TGCAGCGTTGTTTGGGACAGCTCCTACGAGCAGTACTTC. This codes for CSVVWDSSYEQYF.